This T cell receptor beta chain comes out of a study of identical twins (dated by TCRdb to 2016 to 2017). About the study as a whole: TCR alpha and beta repertoires from monozygotic twins, unrelated adults of various ages and cord blood were deep-sequenced to test whether fetal clonotypes persist. To rule out contamination, replicate twin experiments were performed at different times with different library preparation protocols.

Every donor in the study was a healthy Caucasian. Miltenyi CD45RO+ enrichment and human naive T-cell isolation kits were used to isolate memory (CD45RO+) and naive T cells from PBMC. Library preparation used 5' RACE. For sequencing, an Illumina HiSeq 2000 was employed. Template switching added a universal primer binding site, and the final cDNA carried a unique molecular identifier that allowed TCR cDNA molecules to be counted accurately. Specific primers in the conserved constant-segment region were used to synthesize first-strand cDNA for TCR alpha and beta chains. To control for contamination, every cDNA library was double barcoded, receiving both a SMART-Mk sample barcode and Illumina barcodes. TruSeq adapter sequences, together with Illumina sample barcodes, were added in two successive PCR steps. Sequencing of the TCR alpha and beta cDNA libraries was done on the Illumina HiSeq platform using custom primers. In the source study's methods: MiGEC processed the raw reads to extract unique molecular identifiers, while MiXCR was used to determine the CDR3 positions. Recombination models were inferred per individual with the repgenHMM and IGoR tools using an EM algorithm. Shared clonotype analysis was performed with the tcR package in R, normalizing sharing by the product of cloneset sizes. To study raw recombination without the effects of thymic and clonal selection, out-of-frame nonproductive sequences were analyzed. Clones were called with MiXCR by TCRdb after fastp trimmed the public reads at Q25, and only in-frame beta chains were retained. Entries that share a CDR3 protein sequence are merged under the most common genes and DNA. TCRdb, not the original authors, processed these V and J calls. The sample contains about 210,000 distinct CDR3 sequences, approximately 9% of them found a single time. The top ten constitute about 5% of the sample.

A word on this clonotype: Its antigen target is currently unknown. No much larger clonotype is one base removed from it; base qualities were not supplied.

The investigation overall reported the following: Compared with coincidental sharing between unrelated individuals, out-of-frame TCR alpha sequences shared between twins showed an excess of sequences with low generation probability. Because the same donors could not be followed over many years, the conclusions relied on cross-sectional statistical analysis. Invariant T cells such as MAIT and iNKT could partly confound zero-insertion analyses, though diverse VJ usage argued against this for most clonotypes. In monozygotic twins, out-of-frame TCR alpha sharing was systematically underestimated by recombination models, although the models agreed with sharing between unrelated individuals. A weaker excess of twin sharing was found in beta out-of-frame sequences because the signal-to-noise ratio was lowered by fewer shared sequences. Abundant cord blood beta clonotypes carried fewer insertions; young adult naive repertoires showed a weaker similar trend, while memory repertoires showed none.

This clonotype was obtained from a woman in her late teens or twenties in good health. Sequenced: memory (CD45RO+) T cells sorted from blood. The label giving this sample's cell subset or site can be read as: CD45RO+ enriched T cells.

The CDR3 region reads CASSFTGPPGGYGYTF. The nucleotides read TGTGCCAGCAGTTTCACGGGACCTCCTGGGGGCTATGGCTACACCTTC. In this chain, TRBV27 is recombined with TRBJ1-2; perhaps TRBD1 is the D gene, with 5 bases matching. Reading the germline V gene (reference sequence) gives CDR1 MNHEY and CDR2 SMNVEV. Spanning cysteine to phenylalanine, the CDR3 consists of 16 amino acids. Here the CDR3 DNA is all that survives: 48 bases in frame from base 1. The V and J ends are trimmed by 3 bases and 4 bases, leaving 18 bases between them.